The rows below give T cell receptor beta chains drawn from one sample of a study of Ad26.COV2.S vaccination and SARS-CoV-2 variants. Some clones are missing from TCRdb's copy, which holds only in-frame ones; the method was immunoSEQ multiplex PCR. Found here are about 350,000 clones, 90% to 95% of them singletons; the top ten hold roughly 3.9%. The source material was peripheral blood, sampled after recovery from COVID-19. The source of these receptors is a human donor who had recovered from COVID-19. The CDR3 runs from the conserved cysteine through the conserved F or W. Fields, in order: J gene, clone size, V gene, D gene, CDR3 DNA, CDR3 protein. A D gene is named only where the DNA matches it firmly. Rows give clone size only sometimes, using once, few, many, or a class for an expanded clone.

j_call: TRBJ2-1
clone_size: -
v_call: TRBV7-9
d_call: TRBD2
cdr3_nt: TGTGCCAGCAGCCTTACTAGCGGGGGCCTGGGAAATGAGCAGTTCTTC
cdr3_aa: CASSLTSGGLGNEQFF

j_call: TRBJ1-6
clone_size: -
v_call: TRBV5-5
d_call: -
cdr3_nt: TGTGCCAGCAGCTCCTATAATTCACCCCTCCACTTT
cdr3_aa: CASSSYNSPLHF

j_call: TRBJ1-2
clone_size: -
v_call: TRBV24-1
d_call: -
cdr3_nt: TGCGGGGCCCAGGGTGATGGCTACACCTTC
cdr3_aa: CGAQGDGYTF

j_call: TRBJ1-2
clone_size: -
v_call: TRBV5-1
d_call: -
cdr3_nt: TGCGCCAGCAGCTTGGAAGTGGGCTATGGCTACACCTTC
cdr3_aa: CASSLEVGYGYTF

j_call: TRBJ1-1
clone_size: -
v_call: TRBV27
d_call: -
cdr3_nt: TGTGCCAGCAGCCTCCGTTTACCAGGGGCCAAGGACACTGAAGCTTTCTTT
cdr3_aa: CASSLRLPGAKDTEAFF

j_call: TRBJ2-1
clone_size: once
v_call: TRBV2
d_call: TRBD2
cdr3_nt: TGTGCCAGCCCCGAACTAGCGGGTTACAATGAGCAGTTCTTC
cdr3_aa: CASPELAGYNEQFF

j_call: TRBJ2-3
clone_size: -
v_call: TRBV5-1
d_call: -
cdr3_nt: TGCGCCAGCAGCTTGGGGGGTACCAGGGCCGGAGATACGCAGTATTTT
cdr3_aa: CASSLGGTRAGDTQYF

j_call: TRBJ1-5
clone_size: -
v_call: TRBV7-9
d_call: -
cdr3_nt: TGTGCCAGCAGCTTCGGCCCCGGAGAGCAGCCCCAGCATTTT
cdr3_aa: CASSFGPGEQPQHF

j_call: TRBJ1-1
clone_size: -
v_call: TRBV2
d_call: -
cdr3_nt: TGTGCCAGCAGTCGACGAGGGCCTCCCGTCACTGAAGCTTTCTTT
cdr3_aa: CASSRRGPPVTEAFF

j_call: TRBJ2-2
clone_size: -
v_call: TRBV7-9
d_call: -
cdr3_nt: TGTGCCAGCAGCTTAGTATCTGGGGGCACCGGGGAGCTGTTTTTT
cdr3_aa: CASSLVSGGTGELFF

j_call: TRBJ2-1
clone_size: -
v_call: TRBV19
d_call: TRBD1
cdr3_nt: TGTGCCAGTAGTCCTTGGACAGGGGGCGTCCAAACGAATGAGCAGTTCTTC
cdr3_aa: CASSPWTGGVQTNEQFF

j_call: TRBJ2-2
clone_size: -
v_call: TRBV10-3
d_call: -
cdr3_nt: TGTGCCATCAGTGGGGGGACTGCGGCCGGGGAGCTGTTTTTT
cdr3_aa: CAISGGTAAGELFF

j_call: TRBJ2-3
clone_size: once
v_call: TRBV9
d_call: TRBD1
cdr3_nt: TGTGCCAGCAGCGTAACGGGACAGAGCACAGATACGCAGTATTTT
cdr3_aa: CASSVTGQSTDTQYF

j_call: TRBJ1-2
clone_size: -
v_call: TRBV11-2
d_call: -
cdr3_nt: TGTGCCAGCAGATTAGCGGGGCAATATGGCTACACCTTC
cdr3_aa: CASRLAGQYGYTF

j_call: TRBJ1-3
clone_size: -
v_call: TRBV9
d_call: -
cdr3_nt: TGTGCCAGCAGCCCCGACGGTGGAAACACCATATATTTT
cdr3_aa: CASSPDGGNTIYF

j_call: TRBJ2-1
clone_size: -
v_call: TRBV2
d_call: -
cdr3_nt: TGTGCCAGCAGTGATTTGGGGACAAAGGTCAATGAGCAGTTCTTC
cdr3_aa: CASSDLGTKVNEQFF

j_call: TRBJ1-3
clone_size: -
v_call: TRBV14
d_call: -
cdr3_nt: TGTGCCAGCAGCCAAGGAAGGGGCACTGGAAACACCATATATTTT
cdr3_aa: CASSQGRGTGNTIYF

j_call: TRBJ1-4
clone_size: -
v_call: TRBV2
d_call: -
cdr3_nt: TGTGCCAGCTCGGCCCGGACTAATGAAAAACTGTTTTTT
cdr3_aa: CASSARTNEKLFF

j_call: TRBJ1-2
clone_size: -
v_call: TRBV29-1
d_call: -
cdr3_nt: TGCAGCGTTGAAACCCCCACCCGACAGGCGAACTATGGCTACACCTTC
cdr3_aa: CSVETPTRQANYGYTF

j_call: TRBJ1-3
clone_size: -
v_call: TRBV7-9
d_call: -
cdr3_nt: TGTGCCAGCAGCTTAGGGACTGGAAACACCATATATTTT
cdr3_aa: CASSLGTGNTIYF

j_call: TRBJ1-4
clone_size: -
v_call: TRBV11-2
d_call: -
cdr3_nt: TGTGCCAGCAGCTTAGTTCCGAATGAAAAACTGTTTTTT
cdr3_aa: CASSLVPNEKLFF

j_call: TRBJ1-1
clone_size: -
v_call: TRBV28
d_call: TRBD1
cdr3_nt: TGTGCCACCAACCCTCTCCAGGGGGTGAACACTGAAGCTTTCTTT
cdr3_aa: CATNPLQGVNTEAFF

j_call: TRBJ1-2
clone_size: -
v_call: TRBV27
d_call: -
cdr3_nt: TGTGCCAGCACCGACTCGGGGTTTAATGGCTACACCTTC
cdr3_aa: CASTDSGFNGYTF

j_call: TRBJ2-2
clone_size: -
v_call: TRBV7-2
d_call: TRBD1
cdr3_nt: TGTGCCAGCAGTACAGGGGCGACATACACCGGGGAGCTGTTTTTT
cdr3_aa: CASSTGATYTGELFF

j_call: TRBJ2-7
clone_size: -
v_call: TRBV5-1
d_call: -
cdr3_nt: TGCGCCAGCAGCGGCCAGGGTGGCTCCTACGAGCAGTACTTC
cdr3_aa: CASSGQGGSYEQYF

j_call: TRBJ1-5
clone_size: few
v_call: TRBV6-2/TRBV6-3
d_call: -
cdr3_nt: TGTGCCAGCAGCTCCGGGAGAGAAAGCAATCAGCCCCAGCATTTT
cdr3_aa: CASSSGRESNQPQHF

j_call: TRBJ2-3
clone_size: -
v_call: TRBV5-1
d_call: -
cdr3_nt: TGCGCCAGCAGCTTGATGGGAGATACGCAGTATTTT
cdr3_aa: CASSLMGDTQYF